The 29 T cell receptor beta chains listed next were all sequenced from one sample in a study of blood T cells in healthy people across ages. A sample-barcoded 5' primer and a J-beta primer mix were used in a second PCR of roughly 6 to 11 cycles. Each CDR3 protein gets one entry after TCRdb re-called the 5' RACE reads with MiXCR. This sample has roughly 830,000 distinct CDR3 sequences; around two thirds occur once, and the top ten carry roughly 25%. Material for sequencing was blood. Receptors originate from a young man in good health.

The chain uses TRBV2 and TRBJ2-3, with 15 positions matching TRBD2. Trimming at V came to 7 bases and at J to 4 bases, leaving 3 bases not matched to a gene. The germline V gene encodes CDR1 SNHLY and CDR2 FYNNEI. CDR3 size: 15 residues. DNA of the CDR3: TGTGCCAGCAAGGGACTAGCGGGGGGTTCAGATACGCAGTATTTT. This translates into CASKGLAGGSDTQYF.

The V and J genes are TRBV7-3 and TRBJ2-1; the D gene is possibly TRBD2 (5 bases). Germline CDR1 SGHTA, CDR2 FQGTGA. CDR3 size: 16 residues. The V gene lost 5 bases and the J gene lost 0 bases, with 14 bases spanning the gap. CDR3 coding DNA: TGTGCCAGCAGCCCCGCCGGGGTCTACTCCTACAATGAGCAGTTCTTC. Its protein product is CASSPAGVYSYNEQFF. Supplemented by reference TRBV7-3 and TRBJ2-1, the full variable domain reads GAGVSQTPSNKVTEKGKYVELRCDPISGHTALYWYRQSLGQGPEFLIYFQGTGAADDSGLPNDRFFAVRPEGSVSTLKIQRTERGDSAVYLCASSPAGVYSYNEQFFGPGTRLTVL.

In its sample, this clonotype was seen once. A read error may produce the germline difference seen at one junction end. The rearrangement uses TRBV9 and TRBJ2-1, with 10 bases lining up with TRBD1. The CDR3 is 15 residues long. CDR1 and CDR2 from the germline V gene are SGDLS and YYNGEE. CDR3 DNA sequence: TGTGCCGGCAGCGTCGGGACAGGGGCCTACAATGAGCAGTTCTTC. It codes for CAGSVGTGAYNEQFF.

In this sample, this clonotype turned up a few times. The V and J genes are TRBV27 and TRBJ2-3; no clear D. Germline CDR1 and CDR2: MNHEY and SMNVEV (reference sequence). The germline V and J ends were trimmed by 8 bases and 1 base, with 19 bases remaining between them. The CDR3 spans 16 residues. The CDR3 DNA reads TGTGCCAGCCGACCCTTAATGAGGTCCCGCACAGATACGCAGTATTTT. Translation: CASRPLMRSRTDTQYF.

This clonotype was detected only a few times. J is TRBJ2-7 and V is TRBV20-1; D possibly matches TRBD1 or TRBD2 (5 bases each). V lost 1 base and J lost 1, with 17 bases in between. This CDR3 is 16 amino acids long. CDR1 is DFQATT and CDR2 is SNEGSKA in the germline V gene (reference sequence). The CDR3 spells CSARVAAGTASYEQYF. The CDR3 DNA is TGCAGTGCTAGAGTAGCCGCAGGGACGGCTTCCTACGAGCAGTACTTC.

The chain carries TRBV7-2 and TRBJ2-1; the D gene is possibly TRBD2 (5 bases). V dropped 5 bases and J dropped 13 bases, with 27 bases sitting between them. Germline CDR1 reads SGHTA; CDR2 reads FQGNSA. The CDR3 has 16 residues. CDR3 bases: TGTGCCAGCAGCCCTCGCGCTAGCAGACTCCAAGAGACCCAGTTCTTC. Translation gives CASSPRASRLQETQFF. Together with reference TRBV7-2 and TRBJ2-1, the CDR3 gives the full variable domain: GAGVSQSPSNKVTEKGKDVELRCDPISGHTALYWYRQSLGQGLEFLIYFQGNSAPDKSGLPSDRFSAERTGGSVSTLTIQRTQQEDSAVYLCASSPRASRLQETQFFGPGTRLTVL.

Concerning this clonotype: Mismatch with germline at one junction end may stem from a read error. The chain joins TRBV7-2 to TRBJ1-2, with D tentatively TRBD1 (5 bases). The CDR3 totals 14 residues. Per germline, CDR1 SGHTA and CDR2 FQGNSA. The CDR3 reads CAGSGGAGFYGYTF. DNA for the CDR3: TGTGCCGGCAGCGGGGGAGCAGGTTTCTATGGCTACACCTTC.

The chain joins TRBV16 to TRBJ2-7; D is undetermined. V lost 4 bases and J 9 bases, leaving 16 bases between the germline ends. Germline V gene lookup returns CDR1 KGHSY and CDR2 FQNENV. The CDR3 extends over 13 amino acids. The CDR3 DNA is TGTGCCAGCAGCCCTTATGAAGGAACGGTGCAGTACTTC. This gives the protein CASSPYEGTVQYF.

The rearrangement uses TRBV28 and TRBJ2-7, with D hard to call. The end of the DNA aligns better with TRBJ2-5, so the J call may be wrong. The CDR3 totals 14 residues. Per germline, CDR1 MDHEN and CDR2 SYDVKM. This CDR3 is CASSLDLVIETQYF. CDR3 sequence (DNA): TGTGCCAGCAGTTTGGACCTAGTTATTGAGACCCAGTACTTC.

This clonotype has more than one count but fewer than ten. This chain's CDR3 is CSTGTKSSYEQYF. CDR3 DNA sequence: TGCAGTACAGGGACTAAGAGCTCCTACGAGCAGTACTTC. The V gene is TRBV29-1, the J gene TRBJ2-7; tentatively, D is TRBD2 (7 bases). CDR3 length equals 13 residues. Germline CDR1 reads SQVTM; CDR2 reads ANQGSEA.

The rearrangement uses TRBV10-3 and TRBJ2-3; D could derive from TRBD1 or TRBD2 (5 bases each). CDR1 is ENHRY and CDR2 is SYGVKD in the germline V gene. The CDR3 spans 16 residues. V was cut by 0 bases and J by 4 bases, with 14 bases left in between. The DNA for the CDR3 is TGTGCCATCAGTGAGTCGAGGGGCCGACGTCCAGATACGCAGTATTTT. The encoded protein is CAISESRGRRPDTQYF.

This clonotype was counted ten times or more. J is TRBJ2-1 and V is TRBV7-2, with TRBD2 matching 7 bases. Germline CDR1 is SGHTA and CDR2 is FQGNSA. CDR3 length: 15 amino acids. J lost 0 bases, V lost 7 bases, and 6 bases had no gene match. The CDR3 coding sequence is TGTGCCAGCACCCCTAGCGGAGTCTCCTACAATGAGCAGTTCTTC. It codes for CASTPSGVSYNEQFF.

This clonotype was seen only once. The rearrangement uses TRBV12-3 or TRBV12-4 and TRBJ1-1; 7 positions agree with TRBD1. V lost 6 bases to trimming and J lost 5 bases; unmatched junction nucleotides: 3. This CDR3 is built from 12 residues. DNA of the CDR3: TGTGCCAGCAGCCAGGGGGTGACTGAAGCTTTCTTT. It is translated as CASSQGVTEAFF.

This chain uses TRBV7-9 with TRBJ2-5; TRBD1 agrees at 11 bases. Germline values: CDR1 SEHNR, CDR2 FQNEAQ (reference sequence). Trimming took 6 bases from V and 1 from J; bases not matched to a gene: 7. The CDR3 consists of 16 residues. The CDR3 protein is CASRDGTGGSQETQYF. CDR3 nucleotide sequence: TGTGCCAGCAGAGACGGGACAGGGGGGTCCCAAGAGACCCAGTACTTC.

This clonotype was observed a handful of times. V is TRBV4-3 and J is TRBJ1-1; TRBD1 agrees at 9 bases. The CDR3 consists of 16 residues. The junction had 6 bases not matched to a gene; V was cut back by 3 bases and J by 1 base. Germline V gene sequence: CDR1 LGHNA, CDR2 YSLEER. The CDR3 sequence is CASSHSGTGSNTEAFF. The CDR3 DNA reads as TGCGCCAGCAGCCATTCAGGGACAGGGTCGAACACTGAAGCTTTCTTT.

V gene TRBV20-1 combines with J gene TRBJ2-1; 10 bases agree with TRBD2. V dropped 3 bases and J dropped 1; count of bases not matched to a gene: 6. Germline lookup yields CDR1 DFQATT and CDR2 SNEGSKA (reference sequence). This CDR3 is 16 amino acids long. The CDR3 spells CSASPRLAGSYNEQFF. The CDR3 coding sequence is TGCAGTGCTAGCCCGCGACTAGCGGGTTCCTACAATGAGCAGTTCTTC.

The table lists this clonotype with a few counts. The chain links TRBV6-1 to TRBJ2-1, with 7 bases aligning to TRBD2. The CDR3 totals 14 residues. After removal of 7 bases from V and 15 bases from J, the junction contained 18 bases not matched to a gene. The germline CDR1 and CDR2 sequences are MNHNS and SASEGT. The CDR3 spells CASTLTGEGLAPFF. DNA for the CDR3: TGTGCCAGCACCCTCACCGGGGAGGGATTAGCCCCGTTCTTC.

This clonotype has at least ten counts. The CDR3 protein is CATSTSADNEQFF. The CDR3 DNA is TGCGCCACTTCGACTAGCGCAGACAATGAGCAGTTCTTC. V usage is TRBV4-1 and J usage is TRBJ2-1, with 8 bases identical to TRBD2. This CDR3 has 13 amino acids. V trimming: 10 bases; J trimming: 5 bases; junction bases outside the gene matches: 7. CDR1 is MGHRA and CDR2 is YSYEKL in the germline V gene.

The rearrangement links TRBV19 to TRBJ2-4; possible D gene TRBD2, 6 bases. The germline V gene encodes CDR1 LNHDA and CDR2 SQIVND (reference sequence). The V end was cut by 6 bases, the J end by 10 bases, with 22 bases between. CDR3 length equals 15 residues. CDR3 amino acids: CASSPPPVGTGIQYF. CDR3 in DNA: TGTGCCAGTAGCCCGCCTCCAGTCGGGACTGGGATTCAGTACTTC.

The chain links TRBV5-1 to TRBJ2-5; D might be TRBD2 (5 bases). The germline V gene encodes CDR1 SGHRS and CDR2 YFSETQ. The CDR3 is made up of 13 amino acids. Trimming removed 6 bases at V and 5 bases at J, with 14 bases between. The CDR3 region has the DNA TGCGCCAGCACTAGCTATACTGGGGAGACCCAGTACTTC. It encodes CASTSYTGETQYF.

This chain uses TRBV4-3 with TRBJ1-2, with no clear D. The CDR3 extends over 14 amino acids. The germline V and J ends were trimmed by 4 bases and 0 bases, with 9 bases remaining between them. Germline CDR1 and CDR2: LGHNA and YSLEER. CDR3 coding DNA: TGCGCCAGCAGCCCAGTAGAGACTAACTATGGCTACACCTTC. It translates to CASSPVETNYGYTF.

This clonotype has more than one count but fewer than ten. One end of the junction is discordant with germline, which a read error may explain. The V and J genes are TRBV27 and TRBJ2-7, with 11 bases identical to TRBD2. The CDR3 covers 17 residues. Germline V gene lookup returns CDR1 MNHEY and CDR2 SMNVEV (reference sequence). The CDR3 DNA sequence: TGTGCCAGCAGTTTATCGCTGGGGACTAGCGGCTCCAACGAGCAGTACTTC. Translated, it gives CASSLSLGTSGSNEQYF.

In regard to this clonotype: Since a much larger clone is just one base distant, this may be a read error. The gene calls are TRBV4-2 and TRBJ2-3; 10 positions match TRBD2. This CDR3 contains 16 residues. The V gene's germline CDR1 is LGHNA and CDR2 YNFKEQ. The CDR3 DNA reads as TGTGCCAGCAGCCAAGAACAGCGGGGGGGTCAGGATACGAAGTATTTT. The encoded protein is CASSQEQRGGQDTKYF.

The V gene is TRBV7-9, the J gene TRBJ2-2; D unresolved. V lost 1 base, J lost 3 bases, and 6 bases lay in between. The length of the CDR3 is 14 residues. Per germline, CDR1 SEHNR and CDR2 FQNEAQ (reference sequence). Written as DNA, the CDR3 is TGTGCCAGCAGCTTAGGGTTGGACACCGGGGAGCTGTTTTTT. This codes for CASSLGLDTGELFF.

As for this clonotype: A read error may produce the germline difference seen at one junction end. The rearrangement joins TRBV4-3 to TRBJ2-4, with D perhaps matching TRBD2 (5 bases). The tail of the sequence fits TRBJ2-7 better, so the J call may be wrong. Germline CDR1 LGHNA, CDR2 YSLEER. CDR3 length equals 13 residues. The CDR3 spells CASNQGEAGEQYF. CDR3 sequence (DNA): TGCGCCAGCAACCAAGGAGAGGCGGGCGAGCAGTACTTC.

This clonotype has more than one count but fewer than ten. The chain links TRBV20-1 to TRBJ2-5; 8 bases agree with TRBD1. Trimming removed 6 bases from V and 2 bases from J; junction bases left unmatched: 11. The CDR3 spans 15 residues. In germline, CDR1 is DFQATT, CDR2 SNEGSKA (reference sequence). DNA of the CDR3: TGCAGTGCCCGAAGACAGGGGTGGTCACAAGAGACCCAGTACTTC. Its protein product is CSARRQGWSQETQYF.

With respect to this clonotype: One end of the junction is discordant with germline, which a read error may explain. The chain couples TRBV15 to TRBJ2-3, with a weak D call TRBD1 (6 bases). CDR1 is LNHNV, CDR2 YYDKDF, per germline (reference sequence). There are 15 residues in the CDR3. CDR3 protein: CATGRVRGTTDTQYF. The CDR3 nucleotides are TGTGCCACCGGCAGAGTGAGGGGGACAACAGATACGCAGTATTTT.

The rearrangement uses TRBV7-2 and TRBJ2-1; 11 bases fit TRBD2. Germline lookup yields CDR1 SGHTA and CDR2 FQGNSA. J gave up 8 bases and V 5 bases, and 20 bases lay outside the gene matches. This CDR3 region has 19 residues. CDR3 coding DNA: TGTGCCAGCAGCCGAGGGGCTAGCGGGGGGATCGACCCACAATATGAGCAGTTCTTC. Amino acid sequence: CASSRGASGGIDPQYEQFF.

The genes are TRBV20-1 and TRBJ2-2; D is unresolved. The length of the CDR3 is 14 residues. V was shortened by 1 base and J by 4 bases, with 10 bases between the two germline ends. Germline V gene lookup returns CDR1 DFQATT and CDR2 SNEGSKA (reference sequence). The CDR3 DNA reads TGCAGTGCTAGAGTCCCCGACATCACCGGGGAGCTGTTTTTT. Protein: CSARVPDITGELFF.